A few counts support the clone carrying this TCR beta chain. The sample originates from a study of CD8 T cells in Susac syndrome. RNA totalling roughly 0.45 to 1 ug underwent reverse transcription with random hexamers. With immunoSEQ multiplex PCR, TCR beta CDR3 was amplified across 54 Vbeta and 13 Jbeta. TCRdb re-derived calls from the immunoSEQ multiplex PCR reads in MiXCR, one entry per CDR3 protein. The table includes about 83,000 distinct CDR3 sequences, around 96% detected once. Negative isolation yielded CD8+ and CD4+ T cells; FACS enriched TEMRA cells. The sample consisted of CD8+ T cells from PBMCs. This receptor was identified in a human donor with Susac syndrome.

CDR3 region: CASSWTGNEQFF. The CDR3 coding sequence is TGTGCCAGCAGTTGGACGGGCAATGAGCAGTTCTTC. The V call is TRBV28, the J call TRBJ2-1; D remains unclear. Germline CDR1 MDHEN, CDR2 SYDVKM. Trimming pared 4 bases from V and 6 bases from J, leaving 7 bases between. The length of the CDR3 is 12 residues.